This T cell receptor (beta chain) is drawn from a study of T cell changes during pregnancy in multiple sclerosis (dated by TCRdb to the late 2010s). Background for the entire study: Changes in the T cell repertoire over the course of pregnancy were examined in this study in women with multiple sclerosis.

Library generation was performed with the immunoSEQ multiplex PCR assay. The table was pulled from immuneACCESS by TCRdb, which kept in-frame rearrangements only. Such tables lose some clones; where checked, under half of the loss comes from unresolved V genes, and the rest has no known cause. Present in this sample are about 38,000 clones, more than 85% of which were seen just once. The ten most abundant clones make up about 12% of the sample. As encoded in the germline V gene, CDR1 is MGHRA while CDR2 is YSYEKL. The CDR3 starts with the cysteine, ends with the phenylalanine, and has 16 residues. Only CDR3 DNA remains: 48 bases, in frame from the first base. Cut back by 4 bases and 2 bases, the V and J ends lie 16 bases apart. As concerns this clone: Its antigen is still unknown. Per-base qualities were not stored, and no clone one base away is much larger.

This clonotype was obtained from a female donor with multiple sclerosis, enrolled in a pregnancy study. Recombination connected TRBV4-1 to TRBJ2-3, and the D gene may be TRBD2, 6 bases matching. The starting material was CD8+ T cells from peripheral blood mononuclear cells, obtained after pregnancy. The DNA reads TGCGCCAGCAGCCCTGGAGGGGCTCCCTTCACAGATACGCAGTATTTT. It translates as CASSPGGAPFTDTQYF.